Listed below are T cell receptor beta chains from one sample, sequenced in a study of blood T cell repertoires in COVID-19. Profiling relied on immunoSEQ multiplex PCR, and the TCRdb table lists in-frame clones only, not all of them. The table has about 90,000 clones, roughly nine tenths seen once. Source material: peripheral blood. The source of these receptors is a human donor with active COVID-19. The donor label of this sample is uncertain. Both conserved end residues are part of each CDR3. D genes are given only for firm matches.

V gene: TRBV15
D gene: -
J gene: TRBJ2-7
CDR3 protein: CATSRDQGYEQYF
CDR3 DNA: TGTGCCACCAGCAGAGACCAGGGGTACGAGCAGTACTTC

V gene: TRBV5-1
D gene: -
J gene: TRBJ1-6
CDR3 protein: CASSPGDINNSPLHF
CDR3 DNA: TGCGCCAGCAGCCCCGGGGACATAAATAATTCACCCCTCCACTTT

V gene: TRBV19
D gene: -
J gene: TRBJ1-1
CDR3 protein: CASRVRGNTEAFF
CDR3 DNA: TGTGCCAGTAGAGTCCGAGGGAACACTGAAGCTTTCTTT

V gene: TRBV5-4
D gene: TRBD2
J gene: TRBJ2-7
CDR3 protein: CASSPGTNYEQYF
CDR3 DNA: TGTGCCAGCAGCCCCGGGACTAACTACGAGCAGTACTTC

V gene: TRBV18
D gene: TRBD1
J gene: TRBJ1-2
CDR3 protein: CASSPPAGTGPSNGYTF
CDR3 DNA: TGTGCCAGCTCACCACCGGCCGGGACAGGGCCTTCTAATGGCTACACCTTC

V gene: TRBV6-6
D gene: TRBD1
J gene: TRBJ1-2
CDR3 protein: CASSYQDRPYGYTF
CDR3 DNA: TGTGCCAGCAGCTACCAGGACAGGCCCTATGGCTACACCTTC

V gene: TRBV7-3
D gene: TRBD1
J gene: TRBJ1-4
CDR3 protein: CASSSSDRGLEKLFF
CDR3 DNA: TGTGCCAGCAGCTCCTCGGACAGGGGGCTTGAAAAACTGTTTTTT

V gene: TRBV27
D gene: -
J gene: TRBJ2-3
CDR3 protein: CASSLTGRRASTDTQYF
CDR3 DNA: TGTGCCAGCAGTTTAACCGGGCGGCGGGCGAGCACAGATACGCAGTATTTT

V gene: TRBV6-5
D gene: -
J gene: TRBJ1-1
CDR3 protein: CASKRGGAGTEAFF
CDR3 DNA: TGTGCCAGCAAGAGGGGGGGAGCGGGGACTGAAGCTTTCTTT

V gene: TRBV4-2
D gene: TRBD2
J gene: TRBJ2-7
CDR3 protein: CASSQALAVYEQYF
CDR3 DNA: TGTGCCAGCAGCCAAGCCCTAGCGGTCTACGAGCAGTACTTC

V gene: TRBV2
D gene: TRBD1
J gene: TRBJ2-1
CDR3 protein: CASSAPPGTVEEQFF
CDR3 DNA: TGTGCCAGCAGTGCTCCCCCCGGGACAGTGGAAGAGCAGTTCTTC

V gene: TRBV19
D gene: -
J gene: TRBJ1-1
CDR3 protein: CASSIMGAGNTEAFF
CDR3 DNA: TGTGCCAGTAGTATTATGGGGGCGGGGAACACTGAAGCTTTCTTT

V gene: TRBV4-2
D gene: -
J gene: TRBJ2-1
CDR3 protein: CASSQEARQPNEQFF
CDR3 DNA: TGTGCCAGCAGCCAAGAGGCCAGGCAGCCCAATGAGCAGTTCTTC

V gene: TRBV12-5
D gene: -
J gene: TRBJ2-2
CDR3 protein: CASGVNRDTPSGELFF
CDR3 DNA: TGTGCTAGTGGTGTTAACCGGGACACCCCCTCCGGGGAGCTGTTTTTT

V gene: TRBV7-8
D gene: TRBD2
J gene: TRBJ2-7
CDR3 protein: CASSLSLAGGSSYEQYF
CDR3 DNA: TGTGCCAGCAGCTTATCCCTAGCGGGGGGGAGCTCCTACGAGCAGTACTTC

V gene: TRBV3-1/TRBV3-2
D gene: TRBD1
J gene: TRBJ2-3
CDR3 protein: CASSQEVGQGPDTQYF
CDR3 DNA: TGTGCCAGCAGCCAAGAGGTAGGACAGGGGCCAGATACGCAGTATTTT

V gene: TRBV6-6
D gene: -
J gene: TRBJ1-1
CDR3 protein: CASTQGWWGSTEAFF
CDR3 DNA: TGTGCCAGCACTCAGGGGTGGTGGGGCAGCACTGAAGCTTTCTTT

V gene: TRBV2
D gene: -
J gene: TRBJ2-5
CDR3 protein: CATTTGETQYF
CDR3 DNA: TGTGCCACCACCACGGGGGAGACCCAGTACTTC

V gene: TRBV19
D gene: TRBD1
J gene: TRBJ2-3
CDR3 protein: CASSASTGGGDTQYF
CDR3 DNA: TGTGCCAGTAGTGCTTCGACAGGGGGTGGAGATACGCAGTATTTT

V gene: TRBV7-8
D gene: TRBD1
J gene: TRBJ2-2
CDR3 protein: CASSPKGTGYNGELFF
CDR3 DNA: TGTGCCAGCAGCCCGAAAGGGACAGGGTACAACGGGGAGCTGTTTTTT

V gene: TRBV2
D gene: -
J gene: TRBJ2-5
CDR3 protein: CASSDRETQYF
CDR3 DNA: TGTGCCAGCAGTGACCGTGAGACCCAGTACTTC